The 7 T cell receptor beta chains below were found in one sample sequenced in a study of graft-versus-host responses after intestinal transplantation (dated by TCRdb to the early 2020s). The receptor library was made with the immunoSEQ multiplex PCR assay. The table comes from immuneACCESS by way of TCRdb, which keeps in-frame sequences with V and J called. Part of the clones is missing from these tables; in studies checked, under half for an unresolved V gene and the rest for unknown reasons. This sample lists fewer than 100,000 clones; around 86% were detected once. Over 1.3% of the sample comes from the top ten. Material: PBMCs, obtained 255 days after intestinal transplant. Every receptor here comes from a human patient who received an intestinal transplant, so some T cells may come from the graft donor.

This clone showed up just once. V usage is TRBV5-5 and J usage is TRBJ1-5; the D gene is possibly TRBD1 (5 bases). This CDR3 contains 14 residues. The V gene lost 4 bases and the J gene lost 7 bases, with 15 bases spanning the gap. CDR1 and CDR2 (germline): SGHKS, YYEKEE (reference sequence). In nucleotides, the CDR3 is TGTGCCAGCAGCGAGGGTCAGGGTGTACAGCCCCAGCATTTT. It translates to CASSEGQGVQPQHF.

Only one count was recorded for this clone. The chain carries TRBV4-2 and TRBJ2-1; D not resolved. Germline V CDR1 and CDR2: LGHNA, YNFKEQ. Trimming shortened V by 0 bases and J by 2 bases, and 8 bases separated the two germline ends. This CDR3 region has 15 residues. The CDR3 here is CASSQEGGTYNEQFF. The CDR3 DNA reads as TGTGCCAGCAGCCAAGAGGGTGGGACCTACAATGAGCAGTTCTTC.

V is TRBV11-2 and J is TRBJ2-7, with 10 bases that match TRBD1. From germline, CDR1 is SGHAT and CDR2 FQNNGV. J gave up 1 base and V 8 bases, and 5 bases lay outside the gene matches. This CDR3 is built from 14 residues. CDR3 in amino acids: CASDRTGGSYEQYF. The CDR3 bases are TGTGCCAGCGACCGGACAGGGGGTTCCTACGAGCAGTACTTC.

The chain employs TRBV19 and TRBJ1-1; D may be TRBD1 (5 bases). Germline values: CDR1 LNHDA, CDR2 SQIVND (reference sequence). Trimming stripped 5 bases from V and 1 base from J, with 14 bases between. CDR3 size: 15 residues. CDR3 coding DNA: TGTGCCAGTAGTCCATTTGAGGGACCGAACACTGAAGCTTTCTTT. Protein product: CASSPFEGPNTEAFF.

The rearrangement links TRBV27 to TRBJ2-5; 9 nucleotides agree with TRBD1. The junction had 12 bases not matched to a gene; V was cut back by 6 bases and J by 4 bases. Germline V gene data show CDR1 as MNHEY and CDR2 as SMNVEV (reference sequence). This CDR3 is built from 16 residues. The CDR3 region has the DNA TGTGCCAGCAGCAGGGACAGGGAAGGGTGGATAGAGACCCAGTACTTC. This translates into CASSRDREGWIETQYF.

V and J are TRBV23-1 and TRBJ1-1; 10 bases align to TRBD1. TRBV23-1 has ORF status, its function being uncertain. The CDR3 spans 15 residues. With 3 bases clipped from V and 5 bases from J, the junction kept 6 bases outside the gene matches. The CDR3, as DNA: TGCGCCAGCAGTCAGTCGGGACAGGGGAGGACTGAAGCTTTCTTT. Translation: CASSQSGQGRTEAFF.

This chain connects TRBV5-1 to TRBJ2-5, with D perhaps TRBD1 or TRBD2 (5 bases each). CDR3 length: 16 amino acids. Trimming shortened V by 0 bases and J by 0 bases, and 12 bases separated the two germline ends. The V gene's germline CDR1 is SGHRS and CDR2 YFSETQ. The CDR3: CASSLGSGTYQETQYF. The CDR3 DNA follows: TGCGCCAGCAGCTTGGGGTCAGGGACGTACCAAGAGACCCAGTACTTC.